Below, 32 T cell receptor beta chains from the same sample are listed, as sequenced in a study of T cell repertoires in cytomegalovirus infection. TCRdb analysed the reads with MiXCR anew, one entry per CDR3 protein. The sample gives about 330,000 distinct CDR3 sequences, around 9.5% of which show up once; 3.5% to 4.5% is in the top ten. The sequencing sample was made of PBMCs. The receptors here all came from a human donor in good health (CMV status not recorded). Some clones in this sample may be carry-over from other donors' samples.

This clonotype came up many times. The chain couples TRBV7-2 to TRBJ1-2; 8 positions agree with TRBD1. The germline CDR1 and CDR2 sequences are SGHTA and FQGNSA. The length of the CDR3 is 19 residues. The trim removed 4 bases at V and 7 bases at J, leaving 23 bases unmatched. CDR3 in DNA: TGTGCCAGCAGCTCACAGGGTTTAATCCGGACAGGGAAGTCAAGTGGCTACACCTTC. Translating gives CASSSQGLIRTGKSSGYTF. The full variable domain, in which reference TRBV7-2 and TRBJ1-2 provide the parts outside the CDR3, is GAGVSQSPSNKVTEKGKDVELRCDPISGHTALYWYRQSLGQGLEFLIYFQGNSAPDKSGLPSDRFSAERTGGSVSTLTIQRTQQEDSAVYLCASSSQGLIRTGKSSGYTFGSGTRLTVV.

This clonotype occurred many times. The chain has TRBV6-2 or TRBV6-3 and TRBJ2-1; no firm D call. Germline V gene lookup returns CDR1 MNHEY and CDR2 SVGEGT. The CDR3 contains 13 residues. Trimming took off 6 bases at V and 7 bases at J, with 13 bases between the two ends. The CDR3 loop is CASSSTPENEQFF. CDR3 coding DNA: TGTGCCAGCAGCTCCACCCCTGAGAATGAGCAGTTCTTC.

This chain links TRBV20-1 with TRBJ2-7; a possible D gene is TRBD1 (5 bases). Trimming shortened V by 3 bases and J by 4 bases, and 19 bases separated the two germline ends. The CDR3 has 15 residues. CDR1 DFQATT and CDR2 SNEGSKA come from the germline V gene (reference sequence). The CDR3 nucleotides are TGCAGTGCTAGTCCCGGACATGGGATCCGATACGAGCAGTACTTC. Protein sequence: CSASPGHGIRYEQYF.

This clonotype was observed a handful of times. The rearrangement uses TRBV5-6 and TRBJ2-3, with 7 bases matching TRBD1. V lost 4 bases to trimming and J lost 3 bases; unmatched junction nucleotides: 14. The CDR3 consists of 17 residues. In germline, CDR1 is SGHDT, CDR2 YYEEEE. The CDR3 sequence is CASSPVTGARSTDTQYF. CDR3 nucleotide sequence: TGTGCCAGCAGCCCTGTCACAGGGGCCCGAAGTACAGATACGCAGTATTTT.

This clonotype was recorded a few times. V is TRBV20-1 and J is TRBJ2-7; D is ambiguous. Germline assignment: CDR1 DFQATT and CDR2 SNEGSKA (reference sequence). The CDR3 is 13 residues long. Trimming removed 5 bases from V and 7 bases from J, with 18 bases in between. CDR3 nucleotides: TGCAGTGCTGTAGACATCCTGCCGAGAGAGCAGTACTTC. It encodes CSAVDILPREQYF.

The sample holds a few counts of this clonotype. The chain recombines TRBV6-2 or TRBV6-3 with TRBJ2-5; 8 nucleotides align to TRBD2. The CDR3 covers 19 residues. Unmatched junction bases numbered 13, after V lost 0 bases and J lost 1 base. Germline CDR1 reads MNHEY; CDR2 reads SVGEGT. CDR3 protein: CASSYSLREANNFQETQYF. The DNA of the CDR3 is TGTGCCAGCAGTTACTCGTTGCGGGAGGCTAACAACTTCCAAGAGACCCAGTACTTC.

This clonotype was picked up many times. This sequence joins TRBV19 and TRBJ2-3, with D possibly matching TRBD2 (7 bases). Germline V CDR1 and CDR2: LNHDA, SQIVND (reference sequence). This CDR3 spans 16 amino acids. V was shortened by 4 bases and J by 6 bases, with 20 bases between the two germline ends. The CDR3 nucleotides are TGTGCCAGTAGTAGAGGGGGGGCCTTAATATTCGATACGCAGTATTTT. Protein: CASSRGGALIFDTQYF.

The V call is TRBV20-1, the J call TRBJ2-2; 8 positions match TRBD1. Germline CDR1 and CDR2: DFQATT and SNEGSKA (reference sequence). The CDR3 has 17 amino acids. Trimming removed 3 bases from V and 2 bases from J; junction bases left unmatched: 11. The chain's CDR3 is CSASPQDRAINTGELFF. DNA for the CDR3: TGCAGTGCTAGTCCCCAGGACAGGGCGATTAACACCGGGGAGCTGTTTTTT.

This clonotype was observed a handful of times. This sequence joins TRBV6-2 or TRBV6-3 and TRBJ1-1; no definite D call. The length of the CDR3 is 13 residues. CDR1 MNHEY and CDR2 SVGEGT come from the germline V gene. The V gene lost 6 bases and the J gene lost 1 base, with 9 bases spanning the gap. CDR3 sequence (DNA): TGTGCCAGCAGGAACGTCTGGAACACTGAAGCTTTCTTT. Its protein product is CASRNVWNTEAFF.

This clonotype occurred many times. The rearrangement links TRBV7-9 to TRBJ1-4, with 7 bases matching TRBD1. After removal of 3 bases from V and 3 bases from J, the junction contained 1 base not matched to a gene. CDR1 and CDR2 (germline): SEHNR, FQNEAQ (reference sequence). This CDR3 has 14 amino acids. The CDR3 DNA sequence: TGTGCCAGCAGCTTCGGGACAGCTAATGAAAAACTGTTTTTT. Translation gives CASSFGTANEKLFF.

The rearrangement links TRBV28 to TRBJ1-1; D ambiguous. With 6 bases removed from V and 2 bases from J, the gap between germline ends came to 16 bases. The CDR3 totals 15 residues. Germline loops: CDR1 MDHEN, CDR2 SYDVKM. The CDR3 DNA follows: TGTGCCAGCAGATCCGAAGCTACTCGCAACACTGAAGCTTTCTTT. This gives the protein CASRSEATRNTEAFF.

In its sample, this clonotype was seen many times. The rearrangement joins TRBV7-8 to TRBJ2-1, with 12 bases fitting TRBD2. Looked up from germline, CDR1 is SGHVS and CDR2 is FQNEAQ. The CDR3 totals 16 residues. The junction had 7 bases not matched to a gene; V was cut back by 5 bases and J by 5 bases. The CDR3 sequence is CASSPRLAGADNEQFF. The CDR3 DNA follows: TGTGCCAGCAGCCCTAGACTAGCGGGAGCAGACAATGAGCAGTTCTTC.

The V and J genes are TRBV19 and TRBJ2-3; 7 bases align to TRBD2. Per the germline V gene, CDR1 is LNHDA and CDR2 is SQIVND (reference sequence). V was clipped by 2 bases and J by 7 bases; unmatched bases: 6. The CDR3 runs to 14 residues. The DNA of the CDR3 is TGTGCCAGTAGTATACAGCGGGGAATTCATACGCAGTATTTT. Translation gives CASSIQRGIHTQYF.

This clonotype was observed many times. This sequence joins TRBV7-2 and TRBJ1-1; 9 bases map to TRBD1. J lost 4 bases, V lost 5 bases, and 5 bases had no gene match. The CDR3 has 14 residues. Germline V gives CDR1 SGHTA, CDR2 FQGNSA. DNA for the CDR3: TGTGCCAGCAGCCCACAGGGGGCCGTCACTGAAGCTTTCTTT. Encoded protein: CASSPQGAVTEAFF.

The sample holds a few counts of this clonotype. V usage is TRBV15 and J usage is TRBJ2-7; D gene uncertain. In germline, CDR1 is LNHNV, CDR2 YYDKDF (reference sequence). This CDR3 spans 13 amino acids. Trimming took 1 base from V and 3 from J, leaving 7 bases between them. The CDR3 loop reads CATSRGHGYEQYF. CDR3 bases: TGTGCCACCAGCAGAGGACACGGCTACGAGCAGTACTTC.

The chain carries TRBV4-2 and TRBJ1-2; tentative D call: TRBD1 (6 bases). Looked up from germline, CDR1 is LGHNA and CDR2 is YNFKEQ. The CDR3 consists of 15 residues. V lost 4 bases and J 5 bases, leaving 17 bases between the germline ends. The CDR3 reads CASSPEGGGKYGYTF. The CDR3 DNA is TGTGCCAGCAGCCCCGAAGGAGGGGGAAAATATGGCTACACCTTC.

This clonotype has a handful of counts. This chain uses TRBV7-2 with TRBJ2-7; 7 bases match TRBD1. The CDR3 has 14 residues. CDR1 SGHTA and CDR2 FQGNSA come from the germline V gene. Losses at the gene ends were 5 bases for V and 7 bases for J; bases not matched to a gene: 11. The CDR3 reads CASSTRQGFGEQYF. CDR3 sequence (DNA): TGTGCCAGCAGCACAAGACAGGGCTTTGGGGAGCAGTACTTC.

The genes are TRBV12-3 or TRBV12-4 and TRBJ2-3, with D hard to call. This CDR3 comprises 13 residues. The V and J ends lost 7 bases and 4 bases respectively, with 12 bases between them. DNA of the CDR3: TGTGCCAGCAATTTGACTCCGTCAGATACGCAGTATTTT. It specifies CASNLTPSDTQYF.

This rearrangement joins TRBV29-1 to TRBJ2-2; 9 nucleotides match TRBD1. The CDR3 loop spans 14 amino acids. CDR1 and CDR2 from the germline V gene are SQVTM and ANQGSEA. The trim removed 4 bases at V and 4 bases at J, leaving 4 bases unmatched. This chain's CDR3 is CSVVGTGFTGELFF. The CDR3 DNA follows: TGCAGCGTTGTCGGGACAGGGTTCACCGGGGAGCTGTTTTTT.

The CDR3 coding sequence is TGTGCCAGCAGCGTGGGCAGATATAATTCACCCCTCCACTTT. This sequence encodes CASSVGRYNSPLHF. This chain links TRBV7-9 with TRBJ1-6; D is undetermined. The ends were cut back, 5 bases at V and 4 bases at J, with 9 bases in the middle. This CDR3 has 14 residues. The germline CDR1 and CDR2 sequences are SEHNR and FQNEAQ (reference sequence).

This clonotype occurred a few times. V is TRBV28 and J is TRBJ1-5; D unresolved. Germline lookup yields CDR1 MDHEN and CDR2 SYDVKM. The CDR3 extends over 13 amino acids. Deletions cut 9 bases from V and 7 bases from J, with 16 bases between. In DNA form, the CDR3 reads TGTGCCAGTCTCTTGTCGGGCGGGCAGCCCCAGCATTTT. Amino acid sequence: CASLLSGGQPQHF.

There are many counts of this clonotype. The rearrangement uses TRBV7-8 and TRBJ2-1; the match to TRBD2 covers 8 bases. This CDR3 is built from 16 residues. CDR1 and CDR2 from the germline V gene are SGHVS and FQNEAQ. With V trimmed by 4 bases and J by 4 bases, 9 bases remained unmatched. The DNA of the CDR3 is TGTGCCAGCAGCTCTCGGGCTAGCGGGCCGTACAATGAGCAGTTCTTC. It codes for CASSSRASGPYNEQFF.

There are a few counts of this clonotype. J is TRBJ2-1 and V is TRBV5-4; D might be TRBD1 or TRBD2, each matching 5 bases. Trimming cost V 4 bases and J 10 bases, with 21 bases left between them. CDR3 length equals 15 residues. Per the germline V gene, CDR1 is SGHNT and CDR2 is YYREEE (reference sequence). DNA of the CDR3: TGTGCCAGCAGCCCCGGGGACCGCCTAGGCCGGGAGCAGTTCTTC. As protein: CASSPGDRLGREQFF.

V usage is TRBV7-6 and J usage is TRBJ1-5; no clear D. V lost 1 base and J lost 0, with 16 bases in between. The germline V gene encodes CDR1 SGHVS and CDR2 FNYEAQ. The CDR3 sequence is 18 residues long. The CDR3 nucleotides are TGTGCCAGCAGCTTAGTTAGCCAGGCCCCATATAGCAATCAGCCCCAGCATTTT. It codes for CASSLVSQAPYSNQPQHF. The full variable domain, in which reference TRBV7-6 and TRBJ1-5 provide the parts outside the CDR3, is GAGVSQSPRYKVTKRGQDVALRCDPISGHVSLYWYRQALGQGPEFLTYFNYEAQQDKSGLPNDRFSAERPEGSISTLTIQRTEQRDSAMYRCASSLVSQAPYSNQPQHFGDGTRLSIL.

This clonotype came up many times. This sequence joins TRBV7-7 and TRBJ2-5; TRBD2 agrees at 7 bases. Germline values: CDR1 SSHAT, CDR2 FNYEAQ (reference sequence). V shed 2 bases and J 0 bases; nucleotides not matched to a gene: 12. The CDR3 runs to 18 residues. The CDR3 spells CASSLLSGLSLYQETQYF. The CDR3 DNA sequence: TGTGCCAGCAGCTTATTGTCGGGACTAAGTTTGTACCAAGAGACCCAGTACTTC.

The chain has TRBV20-1 and TRBJ2-2; 13 bases fit TRBD2. The germline gives CDR1 DFQATT, CDR2 SNEGSKA (reference sequence). CDR3 length: 18 amino acids. J lost 7 bases, V lost 0 bases, and 11 bases had no gene match. CDR3 sequence reads: CSARDPSGLAGNVGELFF. In nucleotides, the CDR3 is TGCAGTGCTAGAGACCCCTCGGGACTAGCGGGAAATGTCGGGGAGCTGTTTTTT.

Comments on this clonotype: A much larger clone lies one base from this, so it may be a read error. The chain carries TRBV20-1 and TRBJ1-1, with D unresolved. The CDR3 extends over 13 amino acids. The germline V gene has CDR1 DFQATT and CDR2 SNEGSKA (reference sequence). Trimming removed 2 bases from V and 1 base from J, with 8 bases in between. CDR3 residues: CSARRQENTEAFF. CDR3 sequence (DNA): TGCAGTGCTAGAAGGCAGGAGAACACTGAAGCTTTCTTT.

Remarks on this clonotype: At one of its ends the junction is not consistent with the germline gene, which may arise from a read error. The chain employs TRBV5-6 and TRBJ2-7; D is perhaps TRBD1 (6 bases). This CDR3 has 12 amino acids. Germline loops: CDR1 SGHDT, CDR2 YYEEEE. The CDR3 loop is CASSQGPGTLLF. DNA of the CDR3: TGTGCCAGCAGTCAAGGTCCCGGGACATTACTCTTC.

This clonotype turned up a few times. The chain is built from TRBV7-8 and TRBJ2-2; 7 bases fit TRBD2. The J segment lost 5 bases and the V segment lost 1 base, leaving 16 bases of the junction unmatched. Per germline, CDR1 SGHVS and CDR2 FQNEAQ. This CDR3 is 19 amino acids long. CDR3 sequence: CASSLGRLAELRGTGELFF. As DNA, the CDR3 is TGTGCCAGCAGCTTAGGACGGCTAGCGGAACTCCGTGGGACCGGGGAGCTGTTTTTT.

There are many counts of this clonotype. The chain carries TRBV7-2 and TRBJ1-5; D is unclear. The CDR3 runs to 14 residues. V lost 0 bases, J lost 3 bases, and 6 bases lay in between. Germline lookup yields CDR1 SGHTA and CDR2 FQGNSA. The CDR3 is CASSLAAANQPQHF. CDR3 DNA: TGTGCCAGCAGCTTAGCGGCAGCCAATCAGCCCCAGCATTTT.

The rearrangement links TRBV6-8 to TRBJ2-4; no firm D call. Per the germline V gene, CDR1 is MNHGY and CDR2 is SAAAGT. The CDR3 has 13 residues. V was shortened by 3 bases and J by 1 base, with 4 bases between the two germline ends. CDR3 region: CASSYAAKNIQYF. The CDR3 DNA is TGTGCCAGCAGTTATGCGGCCAAAAACATTCAGTACTTC.

The chain recombines TRBV6-5 with TRBJ1-3; no definite D call. Germline V gives CDR1 MNHEY, CDR2 SVGAGI. Trimming removed 0 bases at V and 3 bases at J, with 3 bases between. CDR3 length equals 13 residues. The CDR3 DNA sequence: TGTGCCAGCAGTTACTCAAATGGAAACACCATATATTTT. This translates into CASSYSNGNTIYF.